What follows are 30 T cell receptor beta chains derived from one specimen sequenced in a study of shared clonotypes between healthy human individuals. Data came from immunoSEQ multiplex PCR; TCRdb stores just in-frame clones and leaves some out. This sample carries 950,000 to 1,200,000 clones, around 77% of them seen once, and the ten largest clones take approximately 0.95%. Input material: memory CD4+ T cells from PBMCs. Subset: CD45RA-negative fraction. The receptors were sampled from a man between 18 and 29 years old in good health. Some clones in this sample may be carry-over from other donors' samples.

The rearrangement links TRBV7-9 to TRBJ2-2; D gene ambiguous. The CDR3 is 15 residues long. Trimming removed 4 bases from V and 3 bases from J, with 12 bases in between. CDR1 is SEHNR, CDR2 FQNEAQ, per germline (reference sequence). The CDR3 DNA sequence: TGTGCCAGCAGCTATGCTCTGGACGACACCGGGGAGCTGTTTTTT. Translating gives CASSYALDDTGELFF.

Written as DNA, the CDR3 is TGTGCCAGCGGAGGGGGAGTGGGCACAGATACGCAGTATTTT. Protein sequence: CASGGGVGTDTQYF. The chain carries TRBV6-5 and TRBJ2-3; perhaps D is TRBD1 or TRBD2 (6 bases each). CDR1 and CDR2 from the germline V gene are MNHEY and SVGAGI. Trimming took off 8 bases at V and 1 base at J, with 13 bases between the two ends. CDR3 length: 14 residues.

This sequence joins TRBV5-1 and TRBJ1-5; 9 bases line up with TRBD1. CDR3 length: 14 residues. With 2 bases clipped from V and 9 bases from J, the junction kept 6 bases outside the gene matches. The V gene's germline CDR1 is SGHRS and CDR2 YFSETQ. The chain's CDR3 is CASSLGTGLAPQHF. DNA of the CDR3: TGCGCCAGCAGCTTAGGGACAGGGTTGGCGCCCCAGCATTTT.

The chain uses TRBV19 and TRBJ1-2; the D is unclear. V gave up 1 base and J gave up 4 bases, with 10 bases separating them. In germline, CDR1 is LNHDA, CDR2 SQIVND (reference sequence). The CDR3 is made up of 14 amino acids. In nucleotides, the CDR3 is TGTGCCAGTAGTATAGCGGGCACCTCCTATGGCTACACCTTC. Protein: CASSIAGTSYGYTF.

This clone was counted ten times or more. V gene TRBV5-8 combines with J gene TRBJ1-4; D uncertain. V lost 5 bases and J lost 0, with 11 bases in between. Germline V gene lookup returns CDR1 SGHTS and CDR2 YDEGEE. This CDR3 has 15 residues. The CDR3 bases are TGTGCCAGCAGATCTAGACGGTCAACTAATGAAAAACTGTTTTTT. Encoded protein: CASRSRRSTNEKLFF.

The genes are TRBV28 and TRBJ1-1, with 11 nucleotides matching TRBD1. The CDR3 sequence is 16 residues long. Germline-derived CDR1 and CDR2 are MDHEN and SYDVKM. V dropped 4 bases and J dropped 4; count of bases not matched to a gene: 8. In DNA form, the CDR3 reads TGTGCCAGCAGTTCTAGGACAGGGGGCCGTCGCACTGAAGCTTTCTTT. Translated, it gives CASSSRTGGRRTEAFF.

A single count supports this clone. The chain employs TRBV6-4 and TRBJ2-1; D is possibly TRBD1 (6 bases). Germline loops: CDR1 MRHNA, CDR2 SNTAGT. Trimming took 3 bases from V and 7 from J, leaving 16 bases between them. The CDR3 loop spans 15 amino acids. This chain's CDR3 is CASSDLGGVGNEQFF. The CDR3 DNA is TGTGCCAGCAGTGATTTAGGGGGAGTGGGGAATGAGCAGTTCTTC.

This sequence joins TRBV4-2 and TRBJ1-2; D might be TRBD1 (5 bases). Germline V lookup: CDR1 LGHNA, CDR2 YNFKEQ. The CDR3 is 15 residues long. Trimming removed 2 bases from V and 9 bases from J, with 19 bases in between. In DNA form, the CDR3 reads TGTGCCAGCAGCCAACCCGTTTCAGGGCTGAGAAGCTACACCTTC. Translating it yields CASSQPVSGLRSYTF.

This chain uses TRBV5-1 with TRBJ2-2; D is ambiguous. V was shortened by 0 bases and J by 0 bases, with 6 bases between the two germline ends. Germline CDR1 is SGHRS and CDR2 is YFSETQ. The CDR3 is 15 amino acids. The chain's CDR3 is CASSLETTNTGELFF. Here the CDR3 DNA reads TGCGCCAGCAGCTTGGAAACAACGAACACCGGGGAGCTGTTTTTT.

The chain links TRBV7-8 to TRBJ1-5, with 7 bases identical to TRBD1. With V trimmed by 5 bases and J by 8 bases, 15 bases remained unmatched. This CDR3 spans 16 amino acids. Germline V CDR1 and CDR2: SGHVS, FQNEAQ. The CDR3 sequence: CASSTGAGQPWEPQHF. The CDR3 coding sequence is TGTGCCAGCAGCACAGGGGCTGGACAGCCTTGGGAGCCCCAGCATTTT.

V is TRBV23-1 and J is TRBJ2-7; 7 bases are shared with TRBD1. TRBV23-1 is known as an ORF, though its function is uncertain. The CDR3 has 14 amino acids. V gave up 7 bases and J gave up 1 base; unmatched junction bases: 7. DNA for the CDR3: TGCGCCAGCACCCCGTTGACAGGGTCCTACGAGCAGTACTTC. Translation gives CASTPLTGSYEQYF.

The genes are TRBV5-6 and TRBJ1-2, with D possibly being TRBD1 (6 bases). The CDR3 loop spans 13 amino acids. V was cut by 4 bases and J by 1 base, with 8 bases left in between. Germline CDR1 is SGHDT and CDR2 is YYEEEE. CDR3 in amino acids: CASSEDSNYGYTF. The CDR3 nucleotides are TGTGCCAGCAGCGAGGACAGTAACTATGGCTACACCTTC.

The chain recombines TRBV5-5 with TRBJ1-4; 12 bases fit TRBD1. Germline V gene sequence: CDR1 SGHKS, CDR2 YYEKEE (reference sequence). V was pared by 0 bases and J by 11 bases, with 8 bases of the junction left unmatched. The CDR3 spans 16 residues. CDR3 bases: TGTGCCAGCAGCTTGGGGGGACAGGGGGCTGGTGGGAAACTGTTTTTT. Translated: CASSLGGQGAGGKLFF.

The V and J genes are TRBV7-9 and TRBJ1-4; tentative D call: TRBD1 (5 bases). V was shortened by 2 bases and J by 7 bases, with 17 bases between the two germline ends. The CDR3 is 16 amino acids. Looked up from germline, CDR1 is SEHNR and CDR2 is FQNEAQ (reference sequence). Here the CDR3 reads CASSLFVGGVGEKLFF. CDR3 bases: TGTGCCAGCAGCTTATTTGTCGGGGGTGTGGGTGAAAAACTGTTTTTT.

V gene TRBV27 combines with J gene TRBJ2-4; 9 bases map to TRBD1. Germline V gives CDR1 MNHEY, CDR2 SMNVEV (reference sequence). The CDR3 extends over 14 amino acids. Trimming at V came to 4 bases and at J to 5 bases, leaving 3 bases not matched to a gene. The CDR3 DNA follows: TGTGCCAGCAGTTGGACAGGGGCTGAAAACATTCAGTACTTC. Translation: CASSWTGAENIQYF.

J is TRBJ2-5 and V is TRBV30, with TRBD1 matching 9 bases. CDR3 length: 12 residues. CDR1 is GTSNPN, CDR2 SVGIG, per germline (reference sequence). J was trimmed by 11 bases and V by 2 bases; bases with no gene match: 6. The CDR3: CAWSRDRDMQYF. Here the CDR3 DNA reads TGTGCCTGGAGTAGGGACAGGGATATGCAGTACTTC.

About this clone itself: Given a far larger clone just one base away, this is likely a sequencing read error. The chain uses TRBV7-8 and TRBJ2-7; 7 bases line up with TRBD1. This CDR3 has 12 amino acids. Germline lookup yields CDR1 SGHVS and CDR2 FQNEAQ. Trimming cost V 6 bases and J 1 base; bases outside gene matches: 0. CDR3 residues: CASRDRSYEQYF. CDR3 bases: TGTGCCAGCAGGGACAGGTCCTACGAGCAGTACTTC.

The rearrangement uses TRBV19 and TRBJ1-1, with D maybe TRBD1 (5 bases). V was shortened by 7 bases and J by 1 base, with 16 bases between the two germline ends. CDR1 and CDR2 from the germline V gene are LNHDA and SQIVND (reference sequence). The length of the CDR3 is 15 residues. In DNA form, the CDR3 reads TGTGCCAGTACCCCTCCGGGACGGGGGAACACTGAAGCTTTCTTT. As protein: CASTPPGRGNTEAFF. Full variable domain (outside the CDR3, taken from reference TRBV19 and TRBJ1-1): DGGITQSPKYLFRKEGQNVTLSCEQNLNHDAMYWYRQDPGQGLRLIYYSQIVNDFQKGDIAEGYSVSREKKESFPLTVTSAQKNPTAFYLCASTPPGRGNTEAFFGQGTRLTVV.

This sequence joins TRBV28 and TRBJ1-2; 11 nucleotides align to TRBD1. Trimming removed 8 bases from V and 7 bases from J; junction bases left unmatched: 9. This CDR3 is built from 14 residues. Germline CDR1 MDHEN, CDR2 SYDVKM. Here the CDR3 reads CASWTRDRGVGYTF. In DNA, the CDR3 is TGTGCCAGCTGGACCCGGGACAGGGGGGTTGGCTACACCTTC.

V is TRBV9 and J is TRBJ1-2, with D hard to call. The CDR3 is 13 amino acids. Trimming removed 0 bases from V and 1 base from J, with 4 bases in between. Germline values: CDR1 SGDLS, CDR2 YYNGEE. CDR3 sequence reads: CASSVDFNYGYTF. The CDR3 DNA follows: TGTGCCAGCAGCGTAGACTTTAACTATGGCTACACCTTC.

The chain recombines TRBV1 with TRBJ2-3; the D call in the table, TRBD2, was not verified against the DNA. TRBV1 is deemed a pseudogene. This CDR3 spans 18 amino acids. For the CDR3, the DNA is TGCACCAGCAGCCAAGCTTTCAGGACTAGCGGGAGTGCAGATACGCAGTATTTT. This translates into CTSSQAFRTSGSADTQYF.

The rearrangement links TRBV6-6 to TRBJ1-1; the D gene is possibly TRBD1 (6 bases). With 3 bases removed from V and 1 base from J, the gap between germline ends came to 15 bases. The CDR3 loop spans 16 amino acids. Per germline, CDR1 MNHNY and CDR2 SVGAGI (reference sequence). The CDR3 DNA follows: TGTGCCAGCAGTTATTCAGGGGCCCTAGAGAACACTGAAGCTTTCTTT. Amino acid sequence: CASSYSGALENTEAFF.

This rearrangement joins TRBV7-6 to TRBJ2-7, with unresolved D. Trimming shortened V by 1 base and J by 2 bases, and 12 bases separated the two germline ends. This CDR3 comprises 15 residues. The V gene's germline CDR1 is SGHVS and CDR2 FNYEAQ. CDR3 sequence (DNA): TGTGCCAGCAGCTTAGGAGTAGGGAATACCTACGAGCAGTACTTC. Encoded protein: CASSLGVGNTYEQYF.

The chain is built from TRBV30 and TRBJ2-7; TRBD2 matches 15 bases. With 0 bases clipped from V and 5 bases from J, the junction kept 11 bases outside the gene matches. The CDR3 has 18 amino acids. CDR1 is GTSNPN and CDR2 is SVGIG in the germline V gene (reference sequence). The CDR3 region has the DNA TGTGCCTGGAGTGTACGCCCCGGACTAGCGGGAGGGCACGACGAGCAGTACTTC. The encoded protein is CAWSVRPGLAGGHDEQYF.

The chain couples TRBV7-3 to TRBJ2-3; 7 bases align to TRBD2. The germline V gene encodes CDR1 SGHTA and CDR2 FQGTGA. This CDR3 contains 15 residues. Trimming at V came to 5 bases and at J to 5 bases, leaving 10 bases not matched to a gene. In DNA form, the CDR3 reads TGTGCCAGCAGCGAGAAGATTCAGCGGGGAGATACGCAGTATTTT. Translating gives CASSEKIQRGDTQYF. Drawing the rest from reference TRBV7-3 and TRBJ2-3, the complete variable domain is GAGVSQTPSNKVTEKGKYVELRCDPISGHTALYWYRQSLGQGPEFLIYFQGTGAADDSGLPNDRFFAVRPEGSVSTLKIQRTERGDSAVYLCASSEKIQRGDTQYFGPGTRLTVL.

The rearrangement uses TRBV5-1 and TRBJ2-3; D uncertain. Germline V gives CDR1 SGHRS, CDR2 YFSETQ. The V and J ends lost 0 bases and 0 bases respectively, with 11 bases between them. The CDR3 has 16 amino acids. CDR3 in DNA: TGCGCCAGCAGCTTGGCTGCCAGAATTAGCACAGATACGCAGTATTTT. This sequence encodes CASSLAARISTDTQYF.

This chain connects TRBV6-1 to TRBJ1-1; D is ambiguous. This CDR3 is 14 amino acids long. Trimming took off 7 bases at V and 4 bases at J, with 16 bases between the two ends. Germline V lookup: CDR1 MNHNS, CDR2 SASEGT. CDR3 sequence: CASIGRSRGTEAFF. The DNA for the CDR3 is TGTGCCAGCATAGGACGGTCCCGGGGCACTGAAGCTTTCTTT.

Regarding this clone: A single base separates this from a much larger clone, so it may be a read error. Here the CDR3 omits its conserved ending phenylalanine or tryptophan, so a read error is the likely source. The rearrangement uses TRBV29-1 and TRBJ1-2; tentative D call: TRBD1 (6 bases). The CDR3 has 14 amino acids. Germline V CDR1 and CDR2: SQVTM, ANQGSEA. Deletions cut 5 bases from V and 6 bases from J, with 19 bases between. The DNA for the CDR3 is TGCAGCGTTACCTCCCTCCGGGACAACGATGGCTACACCTTA. It codes for CSVTSLRDNDGYTL.

V is TRBV4-1 and J is TRBJ2-2; weak D call: TRBD2 (5 bases). Germline V gene data show CDR1 as MGHRA and CDR2 as YSYEKL. CDR3 length: 16 amino acids. V was clipped by 0 bases and J by 0 bases, with 8 bases between them. Here the CDR3 DNA reads TGCGCCAGCAGCCAAGAGGCACTAGCGAACACCGGGGAGCTGTTTTTT. Amino acid sequence: CASSQEALANTGELFF.

CDR3 residues: CASAGGWDTGELFF. The CDR3 DNA follows: TGTGCCAGCGCGGGGGGTTGGGACACCGGGGAGCTGTTTTTT. The rearrangement links TRBV25-1 to TRBJ2-2; 8 nucleotides align to TRBD2. V was pared by 8 bases and J by 3 bases, with 5 bases of the junction left unmatched. Germline-derived CDR1 and CDR2 are MGHDK and SYGVNS. The CDR3 loop spans 14 amino acids.